The 9 T cell receptor beta chains reported below all come from one sample, sequenced in a study of T cells after yellow fever vaccination. Each CDR3 protein is one row after TCRdb ran MiXCR on the 5' RACE reads. The sample shows a few hundred thousand distinct CDR3 sequences, 8.5% to 10% of them seen only once. The sample consisted of CD4+ T cells sorted from PBMCs, taken 5 days after the yellow fever booster vaccination. The receptors stem from a man in his late teens or twenties who received the YFV17D yellow fever vaccine.

This clonotype was observed at least ten times. This rearrangement joins TRBV7-8 to TRBJ2-1, with 8 bases identical to TRBD1. The trim removed 1 base at V and 6 bases at J, leaving 5 bases unmatched. The CDR3 has 15 residues. Germline lookup yields CDR1 SGHVS and CDR2 FQNEAQ. CDR3 loop: CASSLVQGASNEQFF. In DNA form, the CDR3 reads TGTGCCAGCAGCTTAGTGCAGGGGGCGTCCAATGAGCAGTTCTTC.

The chain joins TRBV6-2 or TRBV6-3 to TRBJ2-1; tentative D call: TRBD2 (6 bases). V lost 8 bases, J lost 4 bases, and 15 bases lay in between. Germline-derived CDR1 and CDR2 are MNHEY and SVGEGT. The CDR3 spans 14 residues. The CDR3 coding sequence is TGTGCCAGCGCTCGGGGGACCAAGTACAATGAGCAGTTCTTC. As protein: CASARGTKYNEQFF.

The CDR3, as DNA: TGTGCCAGCAGATCCGCGGCCAGGTTCGGTAATGAAAAACTGTTTTTT. Translating it yields CASRSAARFGNEKLFF. The genes are TRBV7-3 and TRBJ1-4; D unclear. The CDR3 consists of 16 residues. Germline loops: CDR1 SGHTA, CDR2 FQGTGA. The V end lost 6 bases, the J end lost 4 bases, and 18 bases lay between the germline ends.

This chain links TRBV24-1 with TRBJ1-5; 10 positions match TRBD1. This CDR3 is 16 amino acids long. The germline CDR1 and CDR2 sequences are KGHDR and SFDVKD. V was pared by 4 bases and J by 5 bases, with 7 bases of the junction left unmatched. CDR3 in amino acids: CATSDPGTGAYQPQHF. The CDR3 DNA reads TGTGCCACCAGTGACCCCGGGACAGGGGCGTATCAGCCCCAGCATTTT.

The V and J genes are TRBV27 and TRBJ2-7, with a possible D match to TRBD2 (6 bases). The V gene's germline CDR1 is MNHEY and CDR2 SMNVEV (reference sequence). Deletions cut 11 bases from V and 7 bases from J, with 15 bases between. CDR3 length equals 11 residues. The CDR3 region is CAGGADEEQYF. CDR3 nucleotides: TGTGCCGGAGGGGCCGATGAGGAGCAGTACTTC.

The rearrangement joins TRBV24-1 to TRBJ2-5; D possibly matches TRBD1 or TRBD2 (5 bases each). Germline V gene data show CDR1 as KGHDR and CDR2 as SFDVKD. The CDR3 is 13 residues long. V lost 7 bases and J lost 2, with 10 bases in between. For the CDR3, the DNA is TGTGCCACCAGCCCGAGGGGTCAAGAGACCCAGTACTTC. It encodes CATSPRGQETQYF.

The table lists this clonotype with a few counts. This sequence joins TRBV14 and TRBJ2-5, with a possible D match to TRBD1 (5 bases). CDR3 length equals 17 residues. V dropped 2 bases and J dropped 3 bases, with 19 bases sitting between them. The germline V gene has CDR1 SGHDN and CDR2 FVKESK. CDR3 DNA sequence: TGTGCCAGCAGCCAAAATTACGCGAGCAGGGCCAAAGAGACCCAGTACTTC. Protein product: CASSQNYASRAKETQYF.

The chain combines TRBV5-1 with TRBJ2-3; D perhaps matches TRBD2 (6 bases). V was trimmed by 4 bases and J by 2 bases, leaving 14 bases between them. The germline V gene has CDR1 SGHRS and CDR2 YFSETQ. The CDR3 has 15 residues. The CDR3, as DNA: TGCGCCAGCAGCAAACGGGACTGGGACACAGATACGCAGTATTTT. Its translation is CASSKRDWDTDTQYF.

A few counts support this clonotype. This chain connects TRBV9 to TRBJ2-2, with a weak D call TRBD2 (6 bases). The CDR3 sequence is 15 residues long. Trimming removed 1 base from V and 7 bases from J, with 14 bases in between. Germline lookup yields CDR1 SGDLS and CDR2 YYNGEE. CDR3: CASSVISGVGGELFF. The CDR3 DNA follows: TGTGCCAGCAGCGTAATTTCGGGGGTCGGCGGGGAGCTGTTTTTT. The full variable domain, with the rest looked up from reference TRBV9 and TRBJ2-2, is DSGVTQTPKHLITATGQRVTLRCSPRSGDLSVYWYQQSLDQGLQFLIQYYNGEERAKGNILERFSAQQFPDLHSELNLSSLELGDSALYFCASSVISGVGGELFFGEGSRLTVL.